These 3 T cell receptor beta chains came from one sample sequenced in a study of shared clonotypes between healthy human individuals. Only in-frame clones appear in the TCRdb table, and some are missing; sequencing was by immunoSEQ multiplex PCR. There are millions of clones in the sample; 85% to 95% occur only once, and roughly 0.15% lies in the top ten. Sequenced sample: naive CD4+ T cells sorted from blood. The subset here: CD45RA+ positively selected. These receptors all stem from a man between 18 and 35 years old in good health.

The V call is TRBV10-3, the J call TRBJ1-5; the match to TRBD1 covers 10 bases. The CDR3 runs to 14 residues. The trim removed 6 bases at V and 5 bases at J, leaving 4 bases unmatched. CDR1 is ENHRY and CDR2 is SYGVKD in the germline V gene. CDR3 region: CAISGTGVDQPQHF. The CDR3 DNA reads as TGTGCCATCAGCGGGACAGGGGTAGATCAGCCCCAGCATTTT.

This clone was recorded once. An end of the junction does not agree with germline; a read error may underlie this. The chain has TRBV10-3 and TRBJ2-7, with TRBD1 matching 8 bases. Germline V CDR1 and CDR2: ENHRY, SYGVKD. The CDR3 extends over 12 amino acids. CDR3 coding DNA: TGTGCCATCAGTCCTGACTGGACAGGGTGGCACTTC. This codes for CAISPDWTGWHF.

The chain employs TRBV4-1 and TRBJ1-4; D gene ambiguous. Germline CDR1 is MGHRA and CDR2 is YSYEKL. Trimming cost V 2 bases and J 8 bases, with 15 bases left between them. The CDR3 has 15 residues. DNA for the CDR3: TGCGCCAGCAGCCAAATGACTCTCACCGGGGAAAAACTGTTTTTT. Its protein product is CASSQMTLTGEKLFF.